Below, one T cell receptor beta chain is given with its context. V lost 5 bases and J lost 4; bases outside the gene matches: 5. The germline CDR1 and CDR2 sequences are GTSNPN and SVGIG (reference sequence). The length of the CDR3 is 13 residues. Uncontrolled infection, other autoimmune disease, pregnancy or lactation excluded patients. This sample stems from a study of T cells in Graves' hyperthyroidism and ophthalmopathy. RNA transcripts gave rise to amplified TCR beta CDR3 regions. First-round RT-PCR of the TCR CDR3 relied on the HTBI primer set. Each CDR3 protein gets one entry after TCRdb re-called the multiplex PCR reads with MiXCR. The sample has about 640,000 distinct CDR3 sequences, around 20% seen once; the top ten hold 30% to 40%.

This TCR came from a man younger than 45 with Graves' ophthalmopathy. The gene calls are TRBV30 and TRBJ2-1; 7 nucleotides agree with TRBD2. The sequenced sample was blood. In DNA, the CDR3 is TGTGCCTGGGGAGCGGGATCATACAATGAGCAGTTCTTC. Translation: CAWGAGSYNEQFF. The full variable domain, completed using reference TRBV30 and TRBJ2-1, is SQTIHQWPATLVQPVGSPLSLECTVEGTSNPNLYWYRQAAGRGLQLLFYSVGIGQISSEVPQNLSASRPQDRQFILSSKKLLLSDSGFYLCAWGAGSYNEQFFGPGTRLTVL.